A single T cell receptor beta chain is shown here with its context. Its antigen is undetermined. This specimen belongs to a study of cytomegalovirus exposure and HLA in healthy donors. Study-level background: An earlier analysis identified 117 million unique TCR beta sequences in some 180 million T cells. Study-level findings and limits: According to an earlier analysis, most TCR beta V segments yielded productive rearrangements about 90% or about 30% of the time. Using the classifier, cytomegalovirus status was reportedly diagnosed with high specificity and sensitivity.

CDR1 and CDR2 (germline): SGHRS, YFSETQ. CDR3 length: 15 amino acids. J gave up 1 base and V 4 bases, and 4 bases lay outside the gene matches. The PCR was carried out with 60 Vbeta primers and 13 Jbeta primers. The data were produced by immunoSEQ multiplex PCR, yet TCRdb's version contains in-frame clones alone and is incomplete. Its listing shows roughly 82,000 clones. The TCR sequence derives from a woman between 55 and 75 years old in good health and CMV-seronegative. Sequencing was performed on PBMCs. This chain links TRBV5-1 with TRBJ1-5; TRBD1 matches at 8 bases. CDR3 nucleotide sequence: TGCGCCAGCAGCGACGGGACAGGCAGCAATCAGCCCCAGCATTTT. This codes for CASSDGTGSNQPQHF.